This T cell receptor beta chain was found in a study of Graves' ophthalmopathy and Graves' hyperthyroidism. Study-wide points: For separating ophthalmopathy from stable hyperthyroidism, a 13-signature model gave 87.88% sensitivity and about 82% specificity.

For donors with ophthalmopathy, the disease showed moderate-to-severe activity, reached CAS ≥3 and NOSPECS ≥4, and had lasted under 3 months. This CDR3 is built from 14 residues. Germline V lookup: CDR1 ENHRY, CDR2 SYGVKD. From RNA, the CDR3 regions of TCR beta chains were amplified and sequenced. Scientists carried out first-round RT-PCR using HTBI primers and then a second-round multiplex PCR. A single record per CDR3 protein comes from TCRdb applying MiXCR to the multiplex PCR reads. The sample has hundreds of thousands of distinct CDR3 sequences, about 41% seen once. With respect to this clonotype: Its antigen is unidentified. The junction differs from germline at one of its ends, possibly a read error.

This TCR was recovered from an adult man with Graves' ophthalmopathy. The sequenced sample was peripheral blood. This chain connects TRBV10-3 to TRBJ1-1, with 9 positions matching TRBD1. The CDR3 reads CASSNTGGKTEAFF. The DNA for the CDR3 is TGTGCCAGCAGTAACACAGGGGGCAAAACTGAAGCTTTCTTT.